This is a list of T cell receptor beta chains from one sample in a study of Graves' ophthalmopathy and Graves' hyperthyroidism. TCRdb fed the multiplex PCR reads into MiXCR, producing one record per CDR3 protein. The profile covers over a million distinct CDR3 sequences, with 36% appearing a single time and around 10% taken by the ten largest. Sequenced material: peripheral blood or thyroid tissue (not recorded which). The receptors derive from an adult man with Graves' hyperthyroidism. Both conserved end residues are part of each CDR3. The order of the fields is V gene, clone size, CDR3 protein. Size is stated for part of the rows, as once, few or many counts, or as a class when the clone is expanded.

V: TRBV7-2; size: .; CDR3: CASSLETTGTGTYGYTF
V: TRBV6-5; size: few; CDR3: CASSYRTGSSYEQYF
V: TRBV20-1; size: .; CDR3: CSARPGGLLEKLFF
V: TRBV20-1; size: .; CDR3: CSASRPTGYVYEQYF
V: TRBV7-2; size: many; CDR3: CASSAGDLGTEAFF
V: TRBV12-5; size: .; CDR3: CASSYLPSGRAGETQYF
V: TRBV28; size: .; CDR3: CASSPGGMDEKLFF
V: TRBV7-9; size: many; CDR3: CASSPASGAFF
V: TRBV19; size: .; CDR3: CASSMAGALSYEQYF
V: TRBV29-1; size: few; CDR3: CSGRRGWETQYF
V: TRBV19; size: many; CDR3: CASRAAVSQPQHF
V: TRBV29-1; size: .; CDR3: CSVATGTYYEQYF
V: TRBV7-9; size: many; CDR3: CASSYIGQGDHEQYF
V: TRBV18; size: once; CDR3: CAPGWNTEAFF
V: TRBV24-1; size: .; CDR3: CATSDKAAPVETQYF
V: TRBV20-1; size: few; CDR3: CSARDPDSEVDYGYTF
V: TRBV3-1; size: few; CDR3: CASSQDVQGAGYTF
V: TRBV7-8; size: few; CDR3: CASSQETAGALYEQYF
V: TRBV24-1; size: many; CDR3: CATRRAVDQPQHF
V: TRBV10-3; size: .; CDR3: CASSHGQGAAFF
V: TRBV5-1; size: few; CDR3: CASSTGMSSNQPQHF
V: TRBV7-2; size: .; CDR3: CASSPRTPNSPLHF
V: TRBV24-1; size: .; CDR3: CATQNRGTRAFF
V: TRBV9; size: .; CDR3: CASSWGQGSSPLHF
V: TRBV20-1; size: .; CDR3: CSAARGRSNQPQHF
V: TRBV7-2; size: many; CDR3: CASNRNGAGLSGETQYF
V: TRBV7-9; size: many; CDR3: CAGGLAGRPETQYF
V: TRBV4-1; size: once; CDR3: CASSVDAGTSGWETQYF
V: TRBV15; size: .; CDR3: CATSRDFGQGNNQPQHF
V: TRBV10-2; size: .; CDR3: CASARGLRSATEAFF
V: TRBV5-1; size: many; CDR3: CASSAGTASNQPQHF
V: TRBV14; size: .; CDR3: CASSQETRSLTDTQYF
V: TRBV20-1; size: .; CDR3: CSASDTLTYEQYF
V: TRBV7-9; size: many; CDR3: CASSGGTYEQYF
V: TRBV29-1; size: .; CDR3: CSERDPGQGAAEAFF
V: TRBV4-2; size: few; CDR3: CASSQRQNNEKLFF
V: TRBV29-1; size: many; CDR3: CSAPRQGKSYEQYF
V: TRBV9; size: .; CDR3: CASSVTGTGRSGNTIYF
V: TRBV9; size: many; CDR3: CASSGQDRAYEQYF
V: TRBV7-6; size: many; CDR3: CASSATLTGGPIPF
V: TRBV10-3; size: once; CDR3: CASSVELQHYEQYF
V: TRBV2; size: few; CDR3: CASSDDRVTKGTEAFF
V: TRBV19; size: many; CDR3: CASSFRQNSNQPQHF
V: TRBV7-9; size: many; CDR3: CASRLLDRGFTEAFF
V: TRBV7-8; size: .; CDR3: CASSSIPGLAGGFKYEQYF
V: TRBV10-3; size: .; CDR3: CAISEHRLYGYTF
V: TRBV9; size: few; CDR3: CASSATGTSGQYF